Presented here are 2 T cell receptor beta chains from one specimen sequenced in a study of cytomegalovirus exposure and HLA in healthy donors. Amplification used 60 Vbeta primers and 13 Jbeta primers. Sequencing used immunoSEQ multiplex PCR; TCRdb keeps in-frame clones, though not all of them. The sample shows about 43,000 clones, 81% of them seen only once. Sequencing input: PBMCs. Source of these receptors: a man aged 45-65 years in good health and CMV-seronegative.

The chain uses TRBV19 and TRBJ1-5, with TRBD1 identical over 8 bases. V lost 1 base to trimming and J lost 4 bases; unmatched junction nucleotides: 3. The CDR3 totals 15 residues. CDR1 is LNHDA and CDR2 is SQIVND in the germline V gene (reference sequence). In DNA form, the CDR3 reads TGTGCCAGTAGTATAGTAACAGGGGGTAATCAGCCCCAGCATTTT. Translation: CASSIVTGGNQPQHF.

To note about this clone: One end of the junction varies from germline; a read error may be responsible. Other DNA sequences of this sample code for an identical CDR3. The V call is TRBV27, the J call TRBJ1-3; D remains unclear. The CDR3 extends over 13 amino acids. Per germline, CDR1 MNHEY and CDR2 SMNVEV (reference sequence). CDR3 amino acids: CASSLLAGNTIYF. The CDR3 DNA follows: TGTGCCAGTAGTTTATTGGCCGGAAACACCATATATTTT.